This T cell receptor (beta chain) was profiled in a study of blood T cell repertoires in COVID-19. Whole-study context: Whether acute or convalescent, the COVID-19 samples came from the United States, Italy and Spain.

Germline loops: CDR1 SGHVS, CDR2 FQNEAQ. V shed 5 bases, J shed 7 bases, and the junction held 7 bases outside the gene matches. The CDR3 is 13 amino acids. Using immunoSEQ multiplex PCR, the repertoire was profiled, and TCRdb retains in-frame clones only, with some absent. The table includes about 30,000 clones, around 90% detected once. This sequence was found in a human donor in a cohort sampled during active COVID-19. The rearrangement links TRBV7-8 to TRBJ1-2, with 7 bases matching TRBD1. Sample: peripheral blood. The CDR3 sequence: CASSMGQLVGYTF. Here the CDR3 DNA reads TGTGCCAGCAGCATGGGACAGTTGGTTGGCTACACCTTC.